These T cell receptor beta chains were read from a single sample in a study of high-grade serous ovarian cancer treatment subgroups. Generated by immunoSEQ multiplex PCR, the TCRdb table keeps only in-frame clones and is missing some. This table holds about 5,700 clones, around 82% found once. Sequencing input: tumor tissue. The receptors derive from a human donor with high-grade serous ovarian cancer. CDR3s include the opening cysteine and the closing phenylalanine or tryptophan. The D gene is left open where the match is weak. Clone size appears in some rows only: once, few, many, or a class for an expanded clone.

clone size | J gene | V gene | D gene | CDR3 protein | CDR3 DNA
- | TRBJ1-6 | TRBV6-5 | TRBD1 | CASSYSDRINSPLHF | TGTGCCAGCAGTTACTCGGACAGGATCAATTCACCCCTCCACTTT
- | TRBJ2-1 | TRBV30 | - | CAWSVWSRGRPNEQFF | TGTGCCTGGAGTGTTTGGAGCCGGGGGAGACCCAATGAGCAGTTCTTC
- | TRBJ1-3 | TRBV20-1 | - | CSARVGNTIYF | TGCAGTGCCAGGGTAGGGAACACCATATATTTT
- | TRBJ2-1 | TRBV11-2 | - | CASTNRNEQFF | TGTGCCAGCACCAATCGAAATGAGCAGTTCTTC
- | TRBJ2-7 | TRBV6-5 | TRBD1 | CASSSGTGYYEQYF | TGTGCCAGCAGTTCAGGGACAGGGTACTACGAGCAGTACTTC
- | TRBJ1-1 | TRBV29-1 | - | CSAGRWGLSEAFF | TGCAGCGCGGGGCGTTGGGGGCTCTCTGAAGCTTTCTTT
once | TRBJ2-3 | TRBV30 | - | CAWSRSNTQYF | TGTGCCTGGAGTCGATCGAATACGCAGTATTTT
- | TRBJ1-1 | TRBV29-1 | - | CSVEDDRSTEAFF | TGCAGCGTTGAAGATGACAGGTCCACTGAAGCTTTCTTT
- | TRBJ2-7 | TRBV7-2 | - | CASSLTGYEQYF | TGTGCCAGCAGCTTAACCGGGTACGAGCAGTACTTC
- | TRBJ2-2 | TRBV6-1 | - | CASDRSVLNTGELFF | TGTGCCAGCGACCGCTCGGTTCTGAACACCGGGGAGCTGTTTTTT
once | TRBJ1-4 | TRBV15 | - | CATSRDISIGEKLFF | TGTGCCACCAGCAGAGATATAAGTATTGGTGAAAAACTGTTTTTT
- | TRBJ2-5 | TRBV30 | - | CAWSGQYGQYF | TGTGCCTGGAGTGGGCAGTACGGGCAGTACTTC
- | TRBJ2-7 | TRBV27 | - | CASSLDGGGGREQYF | TGTGCCAGCAGTTTAGACGGGGGCGGAGGTCGCGAGCAGTACTTC
- | TRBJ1-1 | TRBV11-3 | - | CASSSFNTEAFF | TGTGCCAGCAGCTCGTTTAACACTGAAGCTTTCTTT
- | TRBJ1-5 | TRBV30 | TRBD1 | CAWDRQGAQKGQPQHF | TGTGCCTGGGATCGACAGGGGGCGCAAAAAGGTCAGCCCCAGCATTTT
- | TRBJ2-3 | TRBV11-2 | - | CASSPRLDISTDTQYF | TGTGCCAGCAGCCCACGGCTGGATATAAGCACAGATACGCAGTATTTT
- | TRBJ1-1 | TRBV7-2 | - | CASSLLVGGAFF | TGTGCCAGCAGCTTATTAGTTGGAGGAGCTTTCTTT
medium-sized | TRBJ1-5 | TRBV29-1 | TRBD1 | CSVEDGTVPNQPQHF | TGCAGCGTTGAAGACGGGACAGTTCCTAATCAGCCCCAGCATTTT
- | TRBJ2-1 | TRBV27 | - | CASSVKWDNEQFF | TGTGCCAGCAGTGTGAAATGGGACAATGAGCAGTTCTTC
- | TRBJ2-2 | TRBV6-5 | TRBD1 | CASSPPRGRAGELFF | TGTGCCAGCAGCCCCCCCAGGGGGCGGGCCGGGGAGCTGTTTTTT
few | TRBJ1-6 | TRBV2 | TRBD1 | CASSEVGQGNSPLHF | TGTGCCAGCAGTGAAGTGGGACAGGGGAATTCACCCCTCCACTTT
- | TRBJ1-5 | TRBV6-5 | - | CASSRSYSNQPQHF | TGTGCCAGCTCGAGGTCCTATAGCAATCAGCCCCAGCATTTT
- | TRBJ2-2 | TRBV5-4 | - | CASRGRSNTGELFF | TGTGCCAGCAGAGGCAGGTCGAACACCGGGGAGCTGTTTTTT
- | TRBJ2-3 | TRBV7-7 | TRBD2 | CASSLQASGAGGTQYF | TGTGCCAGCAGCTTACAGGCTAGCGGGGCCGGGGGAACGCAGTATTTT
- | TRBJ2-7 | TRBV25-1 | - | CASSETGPWSYEQYF | TGTGCCAGCAGTGAAACAGGGCCCTGGTCCTACGAGCAGTACTTC
- | TRBJ1-1 | TRBV7-2 | TRBD1 | CASSLGGQGANTEAFF | TGTGCCAGCAGCTTAGGGGGACAGGGCGCGAACACTGAAGCTTTCTTT
- | TRBJ2-6 | TRBV11-2 | TRBD1 | CASSHDRGPTSSGANVLTF | TGTGCCAGCAGCCACGACAGGGGTCCTACCTCCTCTGGGGCCAACGTCCTGACTTTC
- | TRBJ1-2 | TRBV30 | - | CAWSVQGDHYGYTF | TGTGCCTGGAGTGTACAAGGGGACCACTATGGCTACACCTTC
- | TRBJ2-1 | TRBV11-3 | TRBD2 | CASSFLAGDYNEQFF | TGTGCCAGCAGCTTTCTAGCGGGGGACTACAATGAGCAGTTCTTC
- | TRBJ1-6 | TRBV15 | - | CATSREVGQENSPLHF | TGTGCCACCAGCAGAGAGGTGGGACAAGAAAATTCACCCCTCCACTTT
- | TRBJ2-1 | TRBV7-7 | TRBD2 | CASSSKWGGYNEQFF | TGTGCCAGCAGCTCCAAGTGGGGGGGTTACAATGAGCAGTTCTTC
- | TRBJ2-1 | TRBV5-6 | TRBD2 | CASNPLASGGPSSYNEQFF | TGTGCCAGCAACCCCCTGGCTAGCGGGGGGCCCAGCTCCTACAATGAGCAGTTCTTC
- | TRBJ1-1 | TRBV6-1 | - | CASSTLDGNTEAFF | TGTGCCAGCAGTACCTTGGACGGGAACACTGAAGCTTTCTTT
- | TRBJ2-7 | TRBV4-1 | - | CASSQAPLWMADPYEQYF | TGCGCCAGCAGCCAAGCTCCCCTCTGGATGGCAGATCCCTACGAGCAGTACTTC
- | TRBJ1-2 | TRBV6-6 | TRBD1 | CASSSGTGGVDTF | TGTGCCAGCAGTTCCGGGACAGGGGGCGTCGACACCTTC
- | TRBJ1-5 | TRBV18 | - | CASSPFGGGQPQHF | TGTGCCAGCTCACCCTTCGGGGGGGGACAGCCCCAGCATTTT
few | TRBJ1-4 | TRBV7-8 | TRBD1 | CASSETGVGEKLFF | TGTGCCAGCAGCGAAACAGGGGTGGGCGAAAAACTGTTTTTT
- | TRBJ2-2 | TRBV4-2 | TRBD2 | CASSQVRGGNGGELFF | TGTGCCAGCAGCCAAGTACGCGGGGGGAATGGCGGGGAGCTGTTTTTT
- | TRBJ2-3 | TRBV7-9 | TRBD2 | CASSITGTSADTQYF | TGTGCCAGCAGCATAACCGGGACTAGCGCCGATACGCAGTATTTT
few | TRBJ1-6 | TRBV4-1 | - | CASSLTWSESYNSPLHF | TGCGCCAGCAGCCTCACTTGGTCTGAGTCCTATAATTCACCCCTCCACTTT
- | TRBJ2-7 | TRBV4-3 | - | CASSQDRVGKQYF | TGCGCCAGCAGCCAAGATAGGGTTGGAAAGCAGTACTTC
- | TRBJ2-4 | TRBV7-2 | - | CASSNRGAWDIQYF | TGTGCCAGCAGCAATCGGGGGGCGTGGGACATTCAGTACTTC
once | TRBJ1-2 | TRBV6-5 | TRBD1 | CASRPGQRYGYTF | TGTGCCAGCAGGCCGGGACAGCGCTATGGCTACACCTTC
- | TRBJ2-5 | TRBV9 | - | CASSVDASGETQYF | TGTGCCAGCAGCGTAGACGCTAGTGGAGAGACCCAGTACTTC
- | TRBJ1-3 | TRBV10-2 | - | CASGGTNTIYF | TGCGCCAGCGGGGGTACAAACACCATATATTTT
- | TRBJ1-1 | TRBV6-5 | TRBD1 | CASSRKQGWPEAFF | TGTGCCAGCAGTCGGAAACAGGGGTGGCCTGAAGCTTTCTTT
- | TRBJ2-1 | TRBV7-7 | TRBD2 | CASSPLAGNDNEQFF | TGTGCCAGCAGCCCACTAGCGGGAAACGACAATGAGCAGTTCTTC
- | TRBJ1-3 | TRBV19 | - | CASSTGRSGSGNTIYF | TGTGCCAGTAGTACCGGACGGTCGGGGTCTGGAAACACCATATATTTT
- | TRBJ1-2 | TRBV5-8 | - | CASSLGDGADYYGYTF | TGTGCCAGCAGCTTGGGGGACGGGGCAGATTACTATGGCTACACCTTC
- | TRBJ2-1 | TRBV5-8 | - | CASSFKGAGEQFF | TGTGCCAGCAGCTTTAAGGGTGCTGGTGAGCAGTTCTTC
few | TRBJ2-1 | TRBV5-5 | - | CASSPENNEQFF | TGTGCCAGCAGCCCCGAGAACAATGAGCAGTTCTTC
once | TRBJ2-4 | TRBV6-6 | - | CASSPQETLAKNIQYF | TGTGCCAGCAGTCCCCAAGAAACACTAGCCAAAAACATTCAGTACTTC
- | TRBJ2-7 | TRBV7-2 | TRBD2 | CASSRPGGLEQYF | TGTGCCAGCAGCCGGCCGGGGGGACTTGAGCAGTACTTC
- | TRBJ2-7 | TRBV14 | TRBD1 | CASSQDPGQGSDEQYF | TGCGCCAGCAGCCAAGATCCAGGACAGGGGAGCGACGAGCAGTACTTC
- | TRBJ2-1 | TRBV27 | - | CASSPNEQFF | TGTGCCAGCAGCCCCAATGAGCAGTTCTTC
- | TRBJ1-2 | TRBV19 | TRBD1 | CASRPQGANGGYTF | TGTGCCAGTAGGCCACAGGGGGCAAATGGTGGCTACACCTTC
- | TRBJ1-6 | TRBV6-7 | TRBD1 | CASSYPTGSVPDNNSPLHF | TGTGCCAGCAGTTATCCGACAGGGTCCGTGCCAGATAATAATTCACCCCTCCACTTT
once | TRBJ2-1 | TRBV7-2 | TRBD2 | CASSLDRTSGGANEQFF | TGTGCCAGCAGCTTAGATAGGACTAGCGGGGGGGCCAATGAGCAGTTCTTC
few | TRBJ1-6 | TRBV28 | - | CASSLPTSYNSPLHF | TGTGCCAGCAGCCTTCCGACCTCCTATAATTCACCCCTCCACTTT